This TCR beta chain was identified in a study of OX40 agonist ivuxolimab in advanced cancers. Study-level background: An agonistic human IgG2 monoclonal antibody against OX40 (CD134) was given. Study-level findings and limits: With doses of 0.1 to 3.0 mg/kg, CD4+ and CD8+ blood T cells had undergone clonal expansion by week 6.

About this clone: Its cognate antigen is unknown.

The J segment lost 4 bases and the V segment lost 1 base, leaving 4 bases of the junction unmatched. The length of the CDR3 is 14 residues. Germline loops: CDR1 MNHNS, CDR2 SASEGT. Method: immunoSEQ multiplex PCR; TCRdb's copy keeps in-frame clones and lacks some. This sample has 50,000 to 65,000 clones, with about 93% found just once. Sequenced here: CD4+ or CD8+ T cells sorted from blood, sampled in a trial of the OX40 agonist ivuxolimab. This receptor was obtained from an adult with an advanced solid tumor such as melanoma, head and neck, liver or kidney cancer. The chain uses TRBV6-1 and TRBJ2-7, with 7 bases that match TRBD1. The CDR3 is CASSEEGTAYEQYF. In nucleotides, the CDR3 is TGTGCCAGCAGTGAAGAGGGGACAGCTTACGAGCAGTACTTC.